The 8 T cell receptor beta chains presented below share a single source sample, sequenced in a study of T-cell memory formation after mild COVID-19. TCRdb used MiXCR to reprocess the 5' RACE reads, holding one entry per CDR3 protein. Counted here are some 7,400 distinct CDR3 sequences, approximately 31% occurring once; the ten biggest clones make up approximately 50%. Sequenced material: PBMCs or a T cell subset sorted from them (not recorded which). The receptor set was obtained from an adult woman who had mild COVID-19 (a few samples of this study predate the infection). Cell type and time point are not known.

At least ten counts were recorded for this clonotype. V usage is TRBV3-1 and J usage is TRBJ2-7; TRBD2 might be the D (6 bases). The V gene's germline CDR1 is LGHDT and CDR2 YNNKEL (reference sequence). The CDR3 runs to 15 residues. Trimming took 0 bases from V and 3 from J, leaving 12 bases between them. The CDR3 region has the DNA TGTGCCAGCAGCCAAGAAGGGCTAGCGTTCTACGAGCAGTACTTC. Encoded protein: CASSQEGLAFYEQYF.

This clonotype was detected ten times or more. The chain combines TRBV4-2 with TRBJ2-3, with D possibly matching TRBD2 (5 bases). V dropped 4 bases and J dropped 4 bases, with 12 bases sitting between them. The CDR3 length is 14 residues. The germline gives CDR1 LGHNA, CDR2 YNFKEQ. CDR3 DNA: TGTGCCAGCAGCCGCCGAGTCGGGGCAGATACGCAGTATTTT. Translation: CASSRRVGADTQYF.

This clonotype was picked up many times. This sequence joins TRBV3-1 and TRBJ2-1; 14 nucleotides match TRBD2. Germline trimming cut 1 base from V and 4 bases from J; bases unmatched to any gene: 3. Germline V gene sequence: CDR1 LGHDT, CDR2 YNNKEL (reference sequence). This CDR3 contains 17 residues. CDR3 region: CASSQGLAGGRYNEQFF. The CDR3 DNA follows: TGTGCCAGCAGCCAAGGACTAGCGGGAGGGCGGTACAATGAGCAGTTCTTC.

The rearrangement links TRBV29-1 to TRBJ2-1; tentative D call: TRBD1 (6 bases). V was clipped by 6 bases and J by 10 bases, with 10 bases between them. The CDR3 has 10 residues. Germline V gene lookup returns CDR1 SQVTM and CDR2 ANQGSEA. CDR3 in amino acids: CSVADREQFF. CDR3 nucleotide sequence: TGCAGCGTAGCAGACAGGGAGCAGTTCTTC.

The sample holds many counts of this clonotype. V usage is TRBV20-1 and J usage is TRBJ1-1; D ambiguous. Germline-derived CDR1 and CDR2 are DFQATT and SNEGSKA (reference sequence). This CDR3 region has 12 residues. Trimming shortened V by 3 bases and J by 3 bases, and 8 bases separated the two germline ends. CDR3 region: CSARVRDTEAFF. The CDR3 region has the DNA TGCAGTGCTAGGGTTCGCGACACTGAAGCTTTCTTT.

CDR3 sequence reads: CASTSQPTGGERYEQYF. The CDR3 region has the DNA TGTGCCAGCACGAGTCAACCCACAGGGGGCGAGAGATACGAGCAGTACTTC. This chain uses TRBV18 with TRBJ2-7; 9 bases match TRBD1. CDR3 length: 17 amino acids. With V trimmed by 8 bases and J by 4 bases, 18 bases remained unmatched. CDR1 and CDR2 from the germline V gene are KGHSH and LQKENI.

The sample holds many counts of this clonotype. The rearrangement uses TRBV7-2 and TRBJ2-5; a weak D match, TRBD1 (7 bases). Trimming pared 0 bases from V and 4 bases from J, leaving 21 bases between. Germline V gene sequence: CDR1 SGHTA, CDR2 FQGNSA. The CDR3 contains 18 residues. The CDR3 region is CASSLAPRGVAPSETQYF. CDR3 bases: TGTGCCAGCAGCTTAGCACCCAGGGGGGTAGCGCCTTCAGAGACCCAGTACTTC.

By share of the sample, this clonotype is medium-sized. The chain combines TRBV5-1 with TRBJ1-1; a weak D match, TRBD1 (5 bases). The ends were cut back, 4 bases at V and 9 bases at J, with 28 bases in the middle. Germline V gene data show CDR1 as SGHRS and CDR2 as YFSETQ. CDR3 size: 17 residues. The CDR3 bases are TGCGCCAGCAGCCCCGAAACCGCAGGGATGCTTCCCCTGAAAGCTTTCTTT. It is translated as CASSPETAGMLPLKAFF.